The next 29 T cell receptor beta chains were all read from a single sample in a study of T cell responses to AZD1222 COVID-19 vaccine. The table came from immunoSEQ multiplex PCR; TCRdb's copy has only in-frame clones and leaves some out. The profile shows some 140,000 clones, about 92% of them singletons. Here the sequenced sample was peripheral blood, taken on day 0 of AZD1222 vaccination. Receptor source: an adult in good health.

This clone was observed a single time. CDR3 loop: CASRGTASNQPQHF. In nucleotides, the CDR3 is TGTGCCAGCAGGGGGACAGCCAGCAATCAGCCCCAGCATTTT. The gene calls are TRBV2 and TRBJ1-5; 7 bases line up with TRBD1. J gave up 1 base and V 6 bases, and 3 bases lay outside the gene matches. The germline V gene has CDR1 SNHLY and CDR2 FYNNEI. The CDR3 length is 14 residues.

This sequence joins TRBV10-3 and TRBJ1-2, with 11 bases identical to TRBD1. The CDR3 extends over 15 amino acids. The germline V gene encodes CDR1 ENHRY and CDR2 SYGVKD. Trimming took 4 bases from V and 4 from J; bases not matched to a gene: 5. The chain's CDR3 is CAISGTGGAGYGYTF. The CDR3 region has the DNA TGTGCCATCAGTGGGACAGGGGGCGCTGGCTATGGCTACACCTTC.

This rearrangement joins TRBV4-1 to TRBJ1-2; TRBD1 matches at 8 bases. Per the germline V gene, CDR1 is MGHRA and CDR2 is YSYEKL. V shed 3 bases and J 4 bases; nucleotides not matched to a gene: 4. The CDR3 is 14 amino acids. The CDR3 sequence is CASSQDRVRYGYTF. The CDR3 region has the DNA TGCGCCAGCAGCCAGGACAGGGTTCGCTATGGCTACACCTTC.

The CDR3: CASSKWQGAYYGYTF. CDR3 sequence (DNA): TGTGCCAGCAGCAAGTGGCAGGGGGCCTATTATGGCTACACCTTC. The gene calls are TRBV6-5 and TRBJ1-2; 8 nucleotides agree with TRBD1. The length of the CDR3 is 15 residues. CDR1 and CDR2 from the germline V gene are MNHEY and SVGAGI. Unmatched junction bases numbered 11, after V lost 6 bases and J lost 5 bases.

The rearrangement uses TRBV7-2 and TRBJ2-3; tentative D call: TRBD2 (6 bases). The CDR3 runs 16 residues. CDR1 is SGHTA and CDR2 is FQGNSA in the germline V gene. Trimming removed 1 base from V and 1 base from J, with 12 bases in between. The CDR3 sequence is CASSLGRGPRTDTQYF. The DNA of the CDR3 is TGTGCCAGCAGCTTAGGGCGGGGACCACGCACAGATACGCAGTATTTT. Looking up the rest from reference TRBV7-2 and TRBJ2-3 gives the full variable domain: GAGVSQSPSNKVTEKGKDVELRCDPISGHTALYWYRQSLGQGLEFLIYFQGNSAPDKSGLPSDRFSAERTGGSVSTLTIQRTQQEDSAVYLCASSLGRGPRTDTQYFGPGTRLTVL.

The V and J genes are TRBV7-8 and TRBJ2-1; 7 bases match TRBD2. With 5 bases clipped from V and 14 bases from J, the junction kept 15 bases outside the gene matches. Germline assignment: CDR1 SGHVS and CDR2 FQNEAQ. This CDR3 is built from 14 residues. This CDR3 is CASSLTRGGGIEFF. The CDR3 DNA is TGTGCCAGCAGCCTGACAAGGGGCGGGGGTATTGAGTTCTTC.

The chain combines TRBV7-3 with TRBJ1-2; tentatively, D is TRBD1 (5 bases). Trimming stripped 4 bases from V and 2 bases from J, with 8 bases between. The CDR3 extends over 13 amino acids. In germline, CDR1 is SGHTA, CDR2 FQGTGA. CDR3 loop: CASSSGPNYGYTF. The CDR3 nucleotides read TGTGCCAGCAGCTCGGGACCGAACTATGGCTACACCTTC.

This chain joins TRBV5-1 and TRBJ2-6; D gene ambiguous. V was trimmed by 0 bases and J by 0 bases, leaving 7 bases between them. The germline gives CDR1 SGHRS, CDR2 YFSETQ. The CDR3 loop spans 16 amino acids. In nucleotides, the CDR3 is TGCGCCAGCAGCTTGGCCGGATCCTCTGGGGCCAACGTCCTGACTTTC. It translates to CASSLAGSSGANVLTF.

This clone was found a few times. The chain is built from TRBV10-3 and TRBJ2-5; no reliable D call. CDR3 length equals 12 residues. V dropped 0 bases and J dropped 5 bases, with 4 bases sitting between them. From germline, CDR1 is ENHRY and CDR2 SYGVKD. The chain's CDR3 is CAISESPETQYF. The CDR3 DNA reads TGTGCCATCAGTGAGTCCCCGGAGACCCAGTACTTC.

The chain recombines TRBV29-1 with TRBJ1-2; D may be TRBD1 (6 bases). This CDR3 is 14 amino acids long. V was trimmed by 0 bases and J by 6 bases, leaving 14 bases between them. Germline V gene lookup returns CDR1 SQVTM and CDR2 ANQGSEA. As DNA, the CDR3 is TGCAGCGTTGAAGATCGCGTCCAGGGGAATGGCTACACCTTC. Translated, it gives CSVEDRVQGNGYTF.

This rearrangement joins TRBV2 to TRBJ1-1; no definite D call. V was clipped by 1 base and J by 10 bases, with 13 bases between them. The CDR3 length is 13 residues. Germline V gives CDR1 SNHLY, CDR2 FYNNEI. CDR3: CASSEDLFRTAFF. In nucleotides, the CDR3 is TGTGCCAGCAGTGAAGACCTATTTAGGACAGCTTTCTTT. Variable domain in full (rest from reference TRBV2 and TRBJ1-1): EPEVTQTPSHQVTQMGQEVILRCVPISNHLYFYWYRQILGQKVEFLVSFYNNEISEKSEIFDDQFSVERPDGSNFTLKIRSTKLEDSAMYFCASSEDLFRTAFFGQGTRLTVV.

The chain carries TRBV18 and TRBJ1-2; 7 bases match TRBD1. Germline trimming cut 1 base from V and 7 bases from J; bases unmatched to any gene: 15. CDR3 length: 17 residues. The germline V gene encodes CDR1 KGHSH and CDR2 LQKENI. The CDR3 region is CASSPRMDRSIGGGYTF. CDR3 DNA: TGTGCCAGCTCACCACGGATGGACAGGAGCATCGGCGGTGGCTACACCTTC.

This chain connects TRBV18 to TRBJ2-5; D remains unclear. The V end lost 2 bases, the J end lost 1 base, and 8 bases lay between the germline ends. Germline lookup yields CDR1 KGHSH and CDR2 LQKENI. The CDR3 loop spans 14 amino acids. Here the CDR3 DNA reads TGTGCCAGCTCACCAGACTTCGCCCAAGAGACCCAGTACTTC. As protein: CASSPDFAQETQYF.

The J gene is TRBJ1-2, the V gene TRBV3-1 (or the pseudogene TRBV3-2), with a possible D match to TRBD1 (6 bases). Germline V lookup: CDR1 LGHDT, CDR2 YNNKEL (reference sequence). This CDR3 is built from 12 residues. V was cut by 3 bases and J by 8 bases, with 10 bases left in between. The CDR3 coding sequence is TGTGCCAGCAGCCAGGGGGCGGAGGGCTACACCTTC. Its translation is CASSQGAEGYTF.

On this clone itself: Other DNA sequences within the sample encode an identical CDR3. The chain joins TRBV5-1 to TRBJ2-3; TRBD1 matches at 9 bases. Germline values: CDR1 SGHRS, CDR2 YFSETQ. The CDR3 is 15 residues long. V shed 0 bases, J shed 3 bases, and the junction held 2 bases outside the gene matches. CDR3 bases: TGCGCCAGCAGCTTGGCCGGACAGGGGACAGATACGCAGTATTTT. Protein: CASSLAGQGTDTQYF. The full variable domain, rest sourced from reference TRBV5-1 and TRBJ2-3, is KAGVTQTPRYLIKTRGQQVTLSCSPISGHRSVSWYQQTPGQGLQFLFEYFSETQRNKGNFPGRFSGRQFSNSRSEMNVSTLELGDSALYLCASSLAGQGTDTQYFGPGTRLTVL.

The V gene is TRBV5-6, the J gene TRBJ2-5, with 9 bases aligning to TRBD1. The germline V gene has CDR1 SGHDT and CDR2 YYEEEE. Unmatched junction bases numbered 12, after V lost 4 bases and J lost 5 bases. This CDR3 is built from 16 residues. CDR3: CASSTGTGYVGETQYF. Here the CDR3 DNA reads TGTGCCAGCAGCACCGGGACAGGGTATGTCGGGGAGACCCAGTACTTC.

This clone was recorded once. The V call is TRBV30, the J call TRBJ1-2, with D maybe TRBD1 (6 bases). Trimming pared 2 bases from V and 8 bases from J, leaving 12 bases between. The CDR3 has 12 amino acids. Germline CDR1 reads GTSNPN; CDR2 reads SVGIG (reference sequence). The CDR3 coding sequence is TGTGCCTGGAGTATTAACAGGGCCGGCTACACCTTC. This encodes CAWSINRAGYTF.

The V call is TRBV10-1, the J call TRBJ1-4; D uncertain. The germline V gene encodes CDR1 WNHNN and CDR2 SYGVQD (reference sequence). The CDR3 totals 17 residues. V gave up 3 bases and J gave up 0 bases, with 14 bases separating them. The CDR3 sequence is CASSDMARGATNEKLFF. DNA of the CDR3: TGCGCCAGCAGTGATATGGCCCGCGGGGCAACTAATGAAAAACTGTTTTTT.

The chain employs TRBV30 and TRBJ1-2, with D uncertain. This CDR3 has 12 amino acids. Looked up from germline, CDR1 is GTSNPN and CDR2 is SVGIG (reference sequence). Trimming removed 3 bases at V and 1 base at J, with 6 bases between. CDR3 protein: CAWRLGNYGYTF. The CDR3 DNA reads TGTGCCTGGAGGCTAGGTAACTATGGCTACACCTTC.

Comment on this clone: At one boundary the junction diverges from the germline segment, which might be a read error. This chain uses TRBV6-5 with TRBJ2-5; D remains unclear. The CDR3 has 11 amino acids. Per germline, CDR1 MNHEY and CDR2 SVGAGI. CDR3 DNA sequence: TGTGCCAGCAGGAAACGAGAGGCCCAGTACTTC. Its translation: CASRKREAQYF.

The chain combines TRBV27 with TRBJ1-1; D is ambiguous. V lost 5 bases and J lost 0, with 13 bases in between. The length of the CDR3 is 15 residues. The germline V gene has CDR1 MNHEY and CDR2 SMNVEV (reference sequence). The CDR3 spells CASSPTSGMNTEAFF. CDR3 nucleotide sequence: TGTGCCAGCAGTCCCACCTCGGGGATGAACACTGAAGCTTTCTTT.

The chain uses TRBV4-3 and TRBJ1-2; 10 bases agree with TRBD1. Germline-derived CDR1 and CDR2 are LGHNA and YSLEER. Trimming at V came to 3 bases and at J to 8 bases, leaving 15 bases not matched to a gene. The CDR3 spans 17 residues. CDR3 protein: CASSQTTPRQGAGGYTF. The CDR3 DNA reads as TGCGCCAGCAGCCAGACAACCCCGAGACAGGGGGCGGGAGGCTACACCTTC.

The chain carries TRBV4-1 and TRBJ1-1; D perhaps matches TRBD1 (6 bases). The CDR3 sequence is 14 residues long. Trimming shortened V by 5 bases and J by 1 base, and 11 bases separated the two germline ends. CDR1 and CDR2 from the germline V gene are MGHRA and YSYEKL. In DNA form, the CDR3 reads TGCGCCAGCAGCAGGCCGGGACAGAACACTGAAGCTTTCTTT. Its translation: CASSRPGQNTEAFF.

V usage is TRBV5-1 and J usage is TRBJ2-3; D is possibly TRBD2 (7 bases). This CDR3 contains 15 residues. The V gene's germline CDR1 is SGHRS and CDR2 YFSETQ. V lost 0 bases and J 6 bases, leaving 14 bases between the germline ends. The CDR3 sequence: CASSLAGGQGDTQYF. The CDR3 DNA is TGCGCCAGCAGCTTGGCCGGGGGGCAGGGGGATACGCAGTATTTT.

The chain combines TRBV5-1 with TRBJ2-7; D remains unclear. The length of the CDR3 is 14 residues. Germline lookup yields CDR1 SGHRS and CDR2 YFSETQ. Trimming pared 1 base from V and 4 bases from J, leaving 12 bases between. CDR3 sequence reads: CASSLSLDKYEQYF. The DNA of the CDR3 is TGCGCCAGCAGCTTGTCCCTTGACAAGTACGAGCAGTACTTC.

V and J are TRBV6-2 or TRBV6-3 and TRBJ2-7; no definite D call. Germline V gene sequence: CDR1 MNHEY, CDR2 SVGEGT. V was cut by 4 bases and J by 2 bases, with 12 bases left in between. The CDR3 spans 14 residues. The CDR3 loop reads CASSSFSKTYEQYF. The DNA for the CDR3 is TGTGCCAGCAGTTCCTTCTCTAAAACCTACGAGCAGTACTTC.

The rearrangement joins TRBV6-5 to TRBJ1-2, with TRBD1 identical over 7 bases. Trimming cost V 5 bases and J 7 bases; bases outside gene matches: 4. Germline V gene sequence: CDR1 MNHEY, CDR2 SVGAGI. The CDR3 covers 12 residues. As DNA, the CDR3 is TGTGCCAGCAGTAGGGGGCGCCTTGGCTACACCTTC. This codes for CASSRGRLGYTF.

The DNA for the CDR3 is TGTGCCAGCTCACCAGGGGAACCTCAAGAGACCCAGTACTTC. It specifies CASSPGEPQETQYF. The gene calls are TRBV18 and TRBJ2-5; D unclear. Deletions cut 2 bases from V and 2 bases from J, with 9 bases between. Germline V gene sequence: CDR1 KGHSH, CDR2 LQKENI. There are 14 residues in the CDR3. Full variable domain (rest looked up from reference TRBV18 and TRBJ2-5): NAGVMQNPRHLVRRRGQEARLRCSPMKGHSHVYWYRQLPEEGLKFMVYLQKENIIDESGMPKERFSAEFPKEGPSILRIQQVVRGDSAAYFCASSPGEPQETQYFGPGTRLLVL.

This chain connects TRBV12-5 to TRBJ1-2; D is possibly TRBD1 (6 bases). The CDR3 loop spans 16 amino acids. Trimming took 0 bases from V and 8 from J, leaving 19 bases between them. CDR1 and CDR2 (germline): LGHNT, FRNRAP. The CDR3 bases are TGTGCTAGTGGTTTGGTACCAGATACAGGGCGCGCGGGCTACACCTTC. Protein product: CASGLVPDTGRAGYTF.